The 19 T cell receptor beta chains given below trace back to one sample, sequenced in a study of blood T cell repertoires in COVID-19. The repertoire was sequenced with immunoSEQ multiplex PCR; TCRdb's copy has only in-frame clones and lacks some. This sample carries about 140,000 clones, approximately 84% of them seen once, and the ten largest clones take nearly 3.5%. The source material was PBMCs or T cells enriched from blood (not recorded which). These receptors all stem from a woman between 45 and 60 years old with acute COVID-19.

This clone has more than one count but fewer than ten. This CDR3 is CASGLGLATTYNEQFF. CDR3 bases: TGCGCCAGCGGGTTAGGACTAGCGACAACTTACAATGAGCAGTTCTTC. The rearrangement joins TRBV5-1 to TRBJ2-1; 9 bases fit TRBD2. The germline CDR1 and CDR2 sequences are SGHRS and YFSETQ. The CDR3 sequence is 16 residues long. V trimming: 7 bases; J trimming: 4 bases; junction bases outside the gene matches: 12.

This clone was seen a single time. V usage is TRBV12-3 or TRBV12-4 and J usage is TRBJ1-1; D perhaps matches TRBD1 (5 bases). V was clipped by 5 bases and J by 11 bases, with 18 bases between them. CDR3 length: 13 amino acids. CDR3 coding DNA: TGTGCCAGCAGTCTCGACGGTCGCGGGGGTGCTTTCTTT. Translated, it gives CASSLDGRGGAFF.

This clone has just one count. This chain connects TRBV11-2 to TRBJ2-5; D ambiguous. In germline, CDR1 is SGHAT, CDR2 FQNNGV. The CDR3 loop spans 14 amino acids. V was clipped by 5 bases and J by 2 bases, with 12 bases between them. CDR3 residues: CASSPVTVQETQYF. The DNA of the CDR3 is TGTGCCAGCAGCCCGGTTACTGTACAAGAGACCCAGTACTTC.

This clone was counted only a few times. The gene calls are TRBV11-2 and TRBJ1-4, with D perhaps TRBD1 (6 bases). Germline V gene data show CDR1 as SGHAT and CDR2 as FQNNGV. The ends were cut back, 4 bases at V and 11 bases at J, with 17 bases in the middle. The CDR3 loop spans 14 amino acids. In DNA form, the CDR3 reads TGTGCCAGCAGCTCAAATTTACAGGGAGAGAAACTGTTTTTT. Its translation: CASSSNLQGEKLFF.

The rearrangement uses TRBV7-9 and TRBJ1-2; the D is unclear. Germline CDR1 is SEHNR and CDR2 is FQNEAQ (reference sequence). The CDR3 consists of 15 residues. V lost 1 base, J lost 3 bases, and 12 bases lay in between. CDR3 sequence: CASSLVRVGDYGYTF. CDR3 sequence (DNA): TGTGCCAGCAGCTTAGTACGAGTGGGAGACTATGGCTACACCTTC.

The chain links TRBV7-2 to TRBJ2-7; D remains unclear. There are 15 residues in the CDR3. Germline lookup yields CDR1 SGHTA and CDR2 FQGNSA. Between the trimmed V and J ends, which lost 4 bases and 5 bases, there was a span of 18 bases. As DNA, the CDR3 is TGTGCCAGCAGCTCCGCGCGTTATTACTCTGACGAGCAGTACTTC. Translation: CASSSARYYSDEQYF.

V is TRBV3-1 (or the pseudogene TRBV3-2) and J is TRBJ2-5; 8 bases fit TRBD2. V lost 1 base, J lost 3 bases, and 7 bases stayed unmatched. Germline V gene data show CDR1 as LGHDT and CDR2 as YNNKEL (reference sequence). There are 16 residues in the CDR3. The CDR3 region is CASSQGLAGGEETQYF. In DNA, the CDR3 is TGTGCCAGCAGCCAAGGACTGGCGGGAGGTGAAGAGACCCAGTACTTC.

This chain links TRBV11-2 with TRBJ1-2; D gene ambiguous. The ends were cut back, 1 base at V and 9 bases at J, with 9 bases in the middle. This CDR3 comprises 12 residues. Per germline, CDR1 SGHAT and CDR2 FQNNGV. The CDR3 spells CASSLGTGSYTF. CDR3 DNA sequence: TGTGCCAGCAGCTTAGGTACGGGGAGCTACACCTTC. Looking up the rest from reference TRBV11-2 and TRBJ1-2 gives the full variable domain: EAGVAQSPRYKIIEKRQSVAFWCNPISGHATLYWYQQILGQGPKLLIQFQNNGVVDDSQLPKDRFSAERLKGVDSTLKIQPAKLEDSAVYLCASSLGTGSYTFGSGTRLTVV.

The rearrangement uses TRBV9 and TRBJ2-2; the match to TRBD2 covers 12 bases. Germline V lookup: CDR1 SGDLS, CDR2 YYNGEE. The ends lost 2 bases at V and 7 bases at J; junction bases unmatched: 3. The CDR3 is 15 residues long. In nucleotides, the CDR3 is TGTGCCAGCAGCGTCGGACTAGCGGGACTCGGGGAGCTGTTTTTT. This codes for CASSVGLAGLGELFF.

This chain uses TRBV19 with TRBJ2-4, with 11 bases lining up with TRBD2. Germline CDR1 LNHDA, CDR2 SQIVND (reference sequence). V was clipped by 1 base and J by 5 bases; unmatched bases: 13. CDR3 size: 19 residues. CDR3 amino acids: CASSIVLAGEVGAENIQYF. CDR3 DNA: TGTGCCAGTAGTATAGTACTAGCGGGAGAAGTGGGGGCCGAAAACATTCAGTACTTC.

The rearrangement links TRBV7-9 to TRBJ1-2; TRBD1 matches at 7 bases. This CDR3 is 12 amino acids long. J gave up 5 bases and V 9 bases, and 6 bases lay outside the gene matches. Germline V gene lookup returns CDR1 SEHNR and CDR2 FQNEAQ (reference sequence). CDR3 region: CASTGQTYGYTF. In DNA form, the CDR3 reads TGTGCCAGTACGGGACAGACGTATGGCTACACCTTC.

The chain uses TRBV15 and TRBJ2-5; D gene ambiguous. Trimming left V 4 bases short and J 0 bases short, with 9 bases between. Germline CDR1 reads LNHNV; CDR2 reads YYDKDF (reference sequence). CDR3 length: 14 residues. The CDR3 coding sequence is TGTGCCACCAGCACCCGACACAACCAAGAGACCCAGTACTTC. Amino acids: CATSTRHNQETQYF.

The CDR3 reads CASSEVTPAYEQYF. The CDR3 DNA is TGTGCCAGCAGTGAAGTAACTCCTGCCTACGAGCAGTACTTC. This chain links TRBV6-1 with TRBJ2-7; no clear D gene. Germline values: CDR1 MNHNS, CDR2 SASEGT. The CDR3 totals 14 residues. Trimming left V 1 base short and J 2 bases short, with 9 bases between.

This clone showed up just once. The gene calls are TRBV9 and TRBJ1-1; D is perhaps TRBD1 (6 bases). V lost 0 bases and J 1 base, leaving 10 bases between the germline ends. Germline V CDR1 and CDR2: SGDLS, YYNGEE. This CDR3 comprises 15 residues. CDR3 coding DNA: TGTGCCAGCAGCGTAGTCGGACAGAAGAACACTGAAGCTTTCTTT. Its protein is CASSVVGQKNTEAFF. The full variable domain, in which reference TRBV9 and TRBJ1-1 provide the parts outside the CDR3, is DSGVTQTPKHLITATGQRVTLRCSPRSGDLSVYWYQQSLDQGLQFLIQYYNGEERAKGNILERFSAQQFPDLHSELNLSSLELGDSALYFCASSVVGQKNTEAFFGQGTRLTVV.

The chain is built from TRBV9 and TRBJ2-3, with 12 bases lining up with TRBD2. The CDR3 consists of 15 residues. Germline CDR1 reads SGDLS; CDR2 reads YYNGEE. V lost 0 bases to trimming and J lost 7 bases; unmatched junction nucleotides: 3. CDR3 in amino acids: CASSVASGRVNTQYF. CDR3 DNA: TGTGCCAGCAGCGTAGCTAGCGGGAGGGTTAATACGCAGTATTTT.

This chain connects TRBV5-1 to TRBJ2-5; unclear D gene. Germline CDR1 reads SGHRS; CDR2 reads YFSETQ. V gave up 1 base and J gave up 1 base, with 5 bases separating them. The CDR3 has 13 amino acids. CDR3 DNA sequence: TGCGCCAGCAGCTTGACAATCCAAGAGACCCAGTACTTC. The encoded protein is CASSLTIQETQYF.

V gene TRBV7-2 combines with J gene TRBJ2-3; tentative D call: TRBD2 (6 bases). CDR3 size: 16 residues. V dropped 5 bases and J dropped 2 bases, with 17 bases sitting between them. The germline V gene encodes CDR1 SGHTA and CDR2 FQGNSA. The CDR3 DNA follows: TGTGCCAGCAGCACCAGACTAGGAGACCCCACAGATACGCAGTATTTT. It codes for CASSTRLGDPTDTQYF. The full variable domain, with the rest looked up from reference TRBV7-2 and TRBJ2-3, is GAGVSQSPSNKVTEKGKDVELRCDPISGHTALYWYRQSLGQGLEFLIYFQGNSAPDKSGLPSDRFSAERTGGSVSTLTIQRTQQEDSAVYLCASSTRLGDPTDTQYFGPGTRLTVL.

This clone was seen a handful of times. V gene TRBV7-8 combines with J gene TRBJ1-5, with no clear D. The CDR3 contains 15 residues. Deletions cut 0 bases from V and 9 bases from J, with 15 bases between. CDR1 SGHVS and CDR2 FQNEAQ come from the germline V gene. This CDR3 is CASSLAPGVLPPQHF. The CDR3 DNA follows: TGTGCCAGCAGCTTAGCGCCAGGCGTTCTTCCGCCCCAGCATTTT.

This clone was seen a few times. The J gene is TRBJ1-5, the V gene TRBV27; TRBD1 aligns across 9 bases. The CDR3 consists of 15 residues. Per the germline V gene, CDR1 is MNHEY and CDR2 is SMNVEV (reference sequence). J was trimmed by 7 bases and V by 5 bases; bases with no gene match: 9. The CDR3 is CASSTRQGVGQPQHF. DNA for the CDR3: TGTGCCAGCAGTACCCGACAGGGGGTGGGACAGCCCCAGCATTTT.